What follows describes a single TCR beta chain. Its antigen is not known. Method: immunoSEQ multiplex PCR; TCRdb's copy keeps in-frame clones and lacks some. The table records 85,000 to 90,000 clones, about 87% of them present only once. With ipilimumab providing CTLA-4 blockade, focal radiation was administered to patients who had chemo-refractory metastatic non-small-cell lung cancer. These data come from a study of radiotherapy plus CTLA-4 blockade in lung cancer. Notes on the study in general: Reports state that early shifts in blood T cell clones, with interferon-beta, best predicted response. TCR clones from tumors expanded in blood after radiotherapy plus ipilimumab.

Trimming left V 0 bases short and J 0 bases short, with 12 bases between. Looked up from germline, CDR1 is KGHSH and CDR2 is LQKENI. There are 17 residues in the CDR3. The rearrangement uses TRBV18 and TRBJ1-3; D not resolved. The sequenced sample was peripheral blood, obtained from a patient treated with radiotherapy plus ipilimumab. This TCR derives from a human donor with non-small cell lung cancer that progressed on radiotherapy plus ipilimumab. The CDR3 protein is CASSPPPSLPSGNTIYF. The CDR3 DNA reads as TGTGCCAGCTCACCACCGCCCAGTCTTCCCTCTGGAAACACCATATATTTT.